This T cell receptor (beta chain) stems from a study of shared clonotypes between healthy human individuals. The CDR3 runs to 14 residues. Germline loops: CDR1 SGDLS, CDR2 YYNGEE. Trimming removed 3 bases from V and 1 base from J, with 8 bases in between. At the deep level, the assay was run. It was across several immunoSEQ plates that each subset's genomic DNA was evenly split. Profiling relied on immunoSEQ multiplex PCR, and the TCRdb table lists in-frame clones only, not all of them. The sample includes roughly 1 million clones, roughly 74% of them seen just once. Overall study results and limits: Relative to clonotypes present in all four donors, those not shared had lower generation probabilities. Clonotype sharing across donors was expected to vary with sequencing depth.

Note on this clone: What it binds is unknown. Distinct nucleotide sequences in the sample also encode this CDR3.

Sequencing used memory CD4+ T cells from PBMCs. Subset denoted: CD45RA-negative fraction. The origin of this receptor is a man between 18 and 29 years old in good health. Some clones in this sample may be carry-over from other donors' samples. This sequence joins TRBV9 and TRBJ1-3; a weak D match, TRBD1 (6 bases). CDR3 bases: TGTGCCAGCAGCGGGACAGTATCTGGAAACACCATATATTTT. Protein product: CASSGTVSGNTIYF.